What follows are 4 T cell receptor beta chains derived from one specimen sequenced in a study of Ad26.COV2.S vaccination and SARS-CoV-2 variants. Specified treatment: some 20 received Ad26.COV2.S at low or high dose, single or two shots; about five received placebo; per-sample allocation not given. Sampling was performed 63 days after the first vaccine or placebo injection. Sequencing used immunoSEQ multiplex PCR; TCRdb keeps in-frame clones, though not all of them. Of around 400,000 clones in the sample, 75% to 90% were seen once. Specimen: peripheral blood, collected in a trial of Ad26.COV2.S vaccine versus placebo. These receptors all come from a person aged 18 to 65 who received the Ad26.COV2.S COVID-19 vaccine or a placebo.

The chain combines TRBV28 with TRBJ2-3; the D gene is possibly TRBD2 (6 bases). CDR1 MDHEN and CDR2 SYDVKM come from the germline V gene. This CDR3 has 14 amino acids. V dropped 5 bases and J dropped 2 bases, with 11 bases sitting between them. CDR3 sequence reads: CASSRGDPTDTQYF. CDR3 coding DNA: TGTGCCAGCAGTCGCGGGGACCCCACAGATACGCAGTATTTT.

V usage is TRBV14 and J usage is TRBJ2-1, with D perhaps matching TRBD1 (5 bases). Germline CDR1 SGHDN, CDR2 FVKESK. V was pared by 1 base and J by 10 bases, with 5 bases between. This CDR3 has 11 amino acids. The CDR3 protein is CASSQGTEQFF. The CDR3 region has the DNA TGTGCCAGCAGCCAAGGGACAGAGCAGTTCTTC.

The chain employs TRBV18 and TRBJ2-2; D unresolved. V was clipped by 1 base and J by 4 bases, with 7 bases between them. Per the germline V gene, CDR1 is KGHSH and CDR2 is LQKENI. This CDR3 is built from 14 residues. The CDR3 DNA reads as TGTGCCAGCTCACCACAGGACGCCACCGGGGAGCTGTTTTTT. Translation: CASSPQDATGELFF. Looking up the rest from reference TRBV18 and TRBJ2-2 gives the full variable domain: NAGVMQNPRHLVRRRGQEARLRCSPMKGHSHVYWYRQLPEEGLKFMVYLQKENIIDESGMPKERFSAEFPKEGPSILRIQQVVRGDSAAYFCASSPQDATGELFFGEGSRLTVL.

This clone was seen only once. The CDR3 here is CASSSGTPSYEQYF. For the CDR3, the DNA is TGTGCCAGCAGCTCCGGGACTCCCTCCTACGAGCAGTACTTC. The V and J genes are TRBV5-4 and TRBJ2-7; TRBD2 is a possible D gene (6 bases). CDR1 SGHNT and CDR2 YYREEE come from the germline V gene (reference sequence). The CDR3 length is 14 residues. The V gene lost 3 bases and the J gene lost 0 bases, with 10 bases spanning the gap.